What follows is one TCR beta chain and its context. As yet, its antigen is unknown. The source of the sample is a study of identical twins. Study-wide results and caveats: For monozygotic twins, models underestimated out-of-frame TCR alpha sharing.

Using its own MiXCR run on the 5' RACE reads, TCRdb lists one record per CDR3 protein. The sample holds 350,000 to 600,000 distinct CDR3 sequences, 12% to 15% seen once. J was trimmed by 1 base and V by 1 base; bases with no gene match: 4. The CDR3 loop spans 16 amino acids. Germline lookup yields CDR1 DFQATT and CDR2 SNEGSKA (reference sequence). The sample also formed part of further work on yellow fever vaccine responses in identical twins. That work contributes: Twins reportedly appeared to share part of their vaccine T cell response while keeping part individual.

Sequencing used CD4+ T cells sorted from blood. This TCR was recovered from a young woman in good health. The chain is built from TRBV20-1 and TRBJ2-2, with TRBD2 matching over 9 bases. This chain's CDR3 is CSARALAGRNTGELFF. DNA for the CDR3: TGCAGTGCTAGAGCTCTAGCGGGACGGAACACCGGGGAGCTGTTTTTT.